These 6 T cell receptor beta chains were all obtained from the same sample, sequenced in a study of shared clonotypes between healthy human individuals. CD8 cells regarded as naive lacked CD45RO, were positively chosen for CCR7, and omitted terminally differentiated effector memory CD45RA+ cells. The repertoire was sequenced with immunoSEQ multiplex PCR; TCRdb's copy has only in-frame clones and lacks some. This table has fewer than 850,000 clones, 96% appearing once. The sequencing input was naive CD8+ T cells sorted from blood. The receptors shown here come from a man under 40 in good health.

CDR3 nucleotide sequence: TGTGCCAGCAGCTTAACTTTGCAAGGCTACACCTTC. Amino acid sequence: CASSLTLQGYTF. The genes are TRBV13 and TRBJ1-2; D unclear. CDR3 size: 12 residues. From germline, CDR1 is PRHDT and CDR2 FYEKMQ (reference sequence). V lost 2 bases and J 8 bases, leaving 9 bases between the germline ends.

The J gene is TRBJ2-1, the V gene TRBV29-1, with 7 bases aligning to TRBD1. The junction had 8 bases not matched to a gene; V was cut back by 7 bases and J by 2 bases. Germline-derived CDR1 and CDR2 are SQVTM and ANQGSEA. This CDR3 is built from 14 residues. DNA of the CDR3: TGCAGCGGAGGTAGACAGGGTACCTACAATGAGCAGTTCTTC. Protein product: CSGGRQGTYNEQFF.

This chain connects TRBV7-6 to TRBJ2-3; D is perhaps TRBD2 (6 bases). CDR3 length: 14 residues. V shed 5 bases and J shed 8 bases, with 17 bases lying between them. Germline V lookup: CDR1 SGHVS, CDR2 FNYEAQ. The CDR3 reads CASSENLSGPTQYF. The CDR3 DNA is TGTGCCAGCAGCGAGAACCTCAGCGGGCCTACGCAGTATTTT.

J is TRBJ2-7 and V is TRBV4-3; 9 bases match TRBD2. V was clipped by 5 bases and J by 2 bases; unmatched bases: 4. From germline, CDR1 is LGHNA and CDR2 YSLEER. This CDR3 region has 14 residues. This CDR3 reads CASSTGLAAYEQYF. As DNA, the CDR3 is TGCGCCAGCAGCACGGGACTAGCCGCCTACGAGCAGTACTTC.

The chain uses TRBV27 and TRBJ2-7; TRBD1 agrees at 8 bases. J was trimmed by 6 bases and V by 3 bases; bases with no gene match: 4. The CDR3 is 13 residues long. From germline, CDR1 is MNHEY and CDR2 SMNVEV (reference sequence). Here the CDR3 DNA reads TGTGCCAGCAGTTTCGGACAGGGTGGCGAGCAGTACTTC. Translating gives CASSFGQGGEQYF.

The chain couples TRBV5-6 to TRBJ2-1, with a possible D match to TRBD2 (6 bases). The CDR3 is 16 amino acids. The V end lost 4 bases, the J end lost 3 bases, and 17 bases lay between the germline ends. Germline V gene data show CDR1 as SGHDT and CDR2 as YYEEEE. The CDR3 nucleotides are TGTGCCAGCAGCCCGCCGGGACTCCGTTTCTACAATGAGCAGTTCTTC. This translates into CASSPPGLRFYNEQFF.